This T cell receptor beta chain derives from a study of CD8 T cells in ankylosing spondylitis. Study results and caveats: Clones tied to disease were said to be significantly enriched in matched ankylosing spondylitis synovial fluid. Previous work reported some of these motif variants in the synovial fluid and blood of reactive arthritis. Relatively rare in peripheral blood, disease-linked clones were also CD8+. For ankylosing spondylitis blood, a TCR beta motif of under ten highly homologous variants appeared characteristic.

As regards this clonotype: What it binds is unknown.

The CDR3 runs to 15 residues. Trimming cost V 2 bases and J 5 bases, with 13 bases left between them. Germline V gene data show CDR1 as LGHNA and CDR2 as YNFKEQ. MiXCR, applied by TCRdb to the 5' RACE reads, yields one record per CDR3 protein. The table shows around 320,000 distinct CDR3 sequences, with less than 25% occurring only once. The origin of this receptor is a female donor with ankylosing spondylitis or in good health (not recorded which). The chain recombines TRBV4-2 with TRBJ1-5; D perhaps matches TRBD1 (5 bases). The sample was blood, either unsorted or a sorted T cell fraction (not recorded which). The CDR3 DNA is TGTGCCAGCAGCCAATTCGGGGGGGTTGATCAGCCCCAGCATTTT. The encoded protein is CASSQFGGVDQPQHF.